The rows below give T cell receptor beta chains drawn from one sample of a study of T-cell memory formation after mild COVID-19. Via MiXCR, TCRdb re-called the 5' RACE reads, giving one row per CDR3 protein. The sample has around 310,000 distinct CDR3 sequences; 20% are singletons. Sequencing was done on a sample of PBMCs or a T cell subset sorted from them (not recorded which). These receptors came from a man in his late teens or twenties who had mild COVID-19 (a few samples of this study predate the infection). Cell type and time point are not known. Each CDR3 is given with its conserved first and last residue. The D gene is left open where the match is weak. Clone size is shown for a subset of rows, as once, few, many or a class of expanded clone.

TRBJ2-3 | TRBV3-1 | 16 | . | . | TGTGCCAGCAGCCAAGAGGCTTCCAGAGGCGACGGTACGCAGTATTTT | CASSQEASRGDGTQYF
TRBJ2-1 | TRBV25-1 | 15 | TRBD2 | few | TGTGCCAGCAGCCCTTGGACTAGCGCTAACAATGAGCAGTTCTTC | CASSPWTSANNEQFF
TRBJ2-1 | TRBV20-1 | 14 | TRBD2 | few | TGCAGTGCTAGAGGCGGGGGGGCCTACAATGAGCAGTTCTTC | CSARGGGAYNEQFF
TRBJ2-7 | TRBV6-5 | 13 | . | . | TGTGCCAGCAGAAGGGGGGGGTCCTACGAGCAGTACTTC | CASRRGGSYEQYF
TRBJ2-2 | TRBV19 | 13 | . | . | TGTGCCAGTAGCCAGGGGGGGGCCGGGGAGCTGTTTTTT | CASSQGGAGELFF
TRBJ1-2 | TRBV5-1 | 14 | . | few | TGCGCCAGCAGCTTGGAGACGCCAAACTATGGCTACACCTTC | CASSLETPNYGYTF
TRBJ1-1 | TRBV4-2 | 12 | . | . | TGTGCCAGCAGCCAAGTGCAGGGAAAAGCTTTCTTT | CASSQVQGKAFF
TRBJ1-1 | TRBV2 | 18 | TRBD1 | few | TGTGCCAGCAGCGACTGGGGGACAGGGGAAGCGTTGGATCCTGAAGCTTTCTTT | CASSDWGTGEALDPEAFF
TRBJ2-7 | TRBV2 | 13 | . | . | TGTGCCAGCAGTGAGGGGACAAAGTACGAGCAGTACTTC | CASSEGTKYEQYF
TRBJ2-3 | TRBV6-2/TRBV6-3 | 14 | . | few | TGTGCCAGCAGCCCCATCCTAAGCACAGATACGCAGTATTTT | CASSPILSTDTQYF
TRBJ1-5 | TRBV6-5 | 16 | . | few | TGTGCCAGCAGCGAAGGTAGAGGGGTGGGCAATCAGCCCCAGCATTTT | CASSEGRGVGNQPQHF
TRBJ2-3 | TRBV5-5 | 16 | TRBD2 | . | TGTGCCAGCAGCAGGGGACCGGGACTAGTTCCCGATACGCAGTATTTT | CASSRGPGLVPDTQYF
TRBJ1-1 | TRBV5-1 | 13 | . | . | TGCGCCAGCAGCGTGGTCAGGAACACTGAAGCTTTCTTT | CASSVVRNTEAFF
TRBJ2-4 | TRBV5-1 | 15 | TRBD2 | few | TGCGCCAGCAGCCTAGGACTAGTCCTTGGAAACATTCAGTACTTC | CASSLGLVLGNIQYF
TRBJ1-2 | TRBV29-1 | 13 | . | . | TGCAGCGTCCGGGAGGGCAGGGGAAAAGGCTACACCTTC | CSVREGRGKGYTF
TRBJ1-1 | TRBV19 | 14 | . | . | TGTGCCAGTAGTATAGGGGGTAGAGACACTGAAGCTTTCTTT | CASSIGGRDTEAFF
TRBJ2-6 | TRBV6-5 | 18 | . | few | TGTGCCAGCAGTTACGGGTGGGACTCCGTCTCTGGGGCCAACGTCCTGACTTTC | CASSYGWDSVSGANVLTF
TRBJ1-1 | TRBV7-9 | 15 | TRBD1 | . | TGTGCCAGCAGCACCCACAGGGGGCGGAGGATAAAGGCTTTCTTT | CASSTHRGRRIKAFF
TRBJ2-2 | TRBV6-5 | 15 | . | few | TGTGCCAGCAGCCCTAGCAGGGGGGACACCGGGGAGCTGTTTTTT | CASSPSRGDTGELFF
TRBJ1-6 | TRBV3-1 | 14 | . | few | TGTGCCAGCAGCAACAACGGGGGGGATTCACCCCTCCACTTT | CASSNNGGDSPLHF
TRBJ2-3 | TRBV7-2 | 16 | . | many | TGTGCCAGCAGCTTAGTAAGGGCGCTAGGGGGGGATACGCAGTATTTT | CASSLVRALGGDTQYF
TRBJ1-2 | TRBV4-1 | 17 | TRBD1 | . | TGCGCCAGCAGCCAAGAATGGGAGAGGGGGCCAGGGTATGGCTACACCTTC | CASSQEWERGPGYGYTF
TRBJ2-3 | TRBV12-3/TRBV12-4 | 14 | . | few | TGTGCCAGCAGTTTAGTTACAGCCACAGATACGCAGTATTTT | CASSLVTATDTQYF
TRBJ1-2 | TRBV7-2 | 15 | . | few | TGTGCCAGCAGCCCCTGGACTGTACCTAACTATGGCTACACCTTC | CASSPWTVPNYGYTF
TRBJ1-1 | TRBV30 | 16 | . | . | TGTGCCTGGAGTGTGTTGGACAGCTTTTTGAACACTGAAGCTTTCTTT | CAWSVLDSFLNTEAFF
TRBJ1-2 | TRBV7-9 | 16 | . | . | TGTGCCAGCAGCTTAGGGGGCGCGAGGTCTAACTATGGCTACACCTTC | CASSLGGARSNYGYTF
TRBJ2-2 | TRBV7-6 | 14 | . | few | TGTGCCAGCAGCTTAGAGGGGTATTCCGGGGAGCTGTTTTTT | CASSLEGYSGELFF
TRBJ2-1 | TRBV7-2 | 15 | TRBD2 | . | TGTGCCAGCAGCTTATTAGCGGGAGGTTGGAATGAGCAGTTCTTC | CASSLLAGGWNEQFF
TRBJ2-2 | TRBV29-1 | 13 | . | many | TGCAGCGTTAAATATCACACAGACGGGGAGCTGTTTTTT | CSVKYHTDGELFF
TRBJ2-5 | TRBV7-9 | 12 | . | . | TGTGCCAGCAGCTTAATCAAAGAGACCCAGTACTTC | CASSLIKETQYF
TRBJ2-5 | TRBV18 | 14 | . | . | TGTGCCAGCTCATCGTTGCAGGGGATTGAGACCCAGTACTTC | CASSSLQGIETQYF
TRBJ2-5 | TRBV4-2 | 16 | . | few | TGTGCCAGCAGCTATAAGGCCAGGGAGGCCCAAGAGACCCAGTACTTC | CASSYKAREAQETQYF
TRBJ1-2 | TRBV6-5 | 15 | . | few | TGTGCCAGCAGACTCCAGGGTGATCCATCGGGGGGCTACACCTTC | CASRLQGDPSGGYTF
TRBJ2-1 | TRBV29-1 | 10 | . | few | TGCAGCGTTGGGGGCGATGAGCAGTTCTTC | CSVGGDEQFF
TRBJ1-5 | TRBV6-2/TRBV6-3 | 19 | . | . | TGTGCCAGCAGTTACTTTCACGAAACCCACACGCATGATAATCAGCCCCAGCATTTT | CASSYFHETHTHDNQPQHF
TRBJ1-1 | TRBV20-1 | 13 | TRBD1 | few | TGCAGTGCTACTACAGGGGTGGGAACTGAAGCTTTCTTT | CSATTGVGTEAFF
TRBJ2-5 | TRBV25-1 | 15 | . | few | TGTGCCAGCAGTGACACCAGGGGGGGCCAAGAGACCCAGTACTTC | CASSDTRGGQETQYF
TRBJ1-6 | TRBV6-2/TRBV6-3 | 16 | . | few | TGTGCCAGCAGTTACCCCCTTCAGGAGTCAGGATCACCCCTCCACTTT | CASSYPLQESGSPLHF
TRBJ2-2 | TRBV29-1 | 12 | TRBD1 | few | TGCAGCACCACAGGGGGATCCGGGGAGCTGTTTTTT | CSTTGGSGELFF
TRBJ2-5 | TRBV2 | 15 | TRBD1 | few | TGTGCCAGCAGTTTACAGGGGGCGCAACAAGAGACCCAGTACTTC | CASSLQGAQQETQYF
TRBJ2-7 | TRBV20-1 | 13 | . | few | TGCAGTGCTAGAGATCGGAGACACCACGAGCAGTACTTC | CSARDRRHHEQYF
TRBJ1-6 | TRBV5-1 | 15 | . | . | TGCGCCAGCAGCCGTGGACAGTACGGAGGTTCACCCCTCCACTTT | CASSRGQYGGSPLHF
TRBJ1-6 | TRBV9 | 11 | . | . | TGTGCCAGCAGCAACGATTCACCCCTCCACTTT | CASSNDSPLHF
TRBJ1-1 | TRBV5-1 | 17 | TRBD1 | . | TGCGCCAGCAGCTTTAACCGGGACAGGGGGTCGGTCACTGAAGCTTTCTTT | CASSFNRDRGSVTEAFF
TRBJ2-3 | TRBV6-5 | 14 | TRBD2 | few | TGTGCCAGCAGACTAGCGGGGGGGCCGGGTACGCAGTATTTT | CASRLAGGPGTQYF
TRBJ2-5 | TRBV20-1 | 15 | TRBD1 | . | TGCAGTGCTATGATTGGGACAGGACCCCGGGAGACCCAGTACTTC | CSAMIGTGPRETQYF
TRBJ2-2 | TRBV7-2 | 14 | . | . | TGTGCCAGCAGCTTTACTACCAACACCGGGGAGCTGTTTTTT | CASSFTTNTGELFF
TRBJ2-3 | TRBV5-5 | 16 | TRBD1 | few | TGTGCCAGCAGCCAATCGACAGGGGGAAGGACTGCAACGCAGTATTTT | CASSQSTGGRTATQYF
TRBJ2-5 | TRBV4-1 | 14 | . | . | TGCGCCAGCAGCCAAGAAGGGAGGGGGTTAACCCAGTACTTC | CASSQEGRGLTQYF
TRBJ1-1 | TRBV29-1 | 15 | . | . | TGCAGCGTTGAAGATCAGTGGGGACGGCACACTGAAGCTTTCTTT | CSVEDQWGRHTEAFF
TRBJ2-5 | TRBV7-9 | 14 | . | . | TGTGCCAGCAGCCCATCGGAGGAAAGAGAGACCCAGTACTTC | CASSPSEERETQYF
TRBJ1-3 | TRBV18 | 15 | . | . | TGTGCCAGCTCCCCCTCCGGGTTCTCTGGAAACACCATATATTTT | CASSPSGFSGNTIYF
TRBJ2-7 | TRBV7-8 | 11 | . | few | TGTGCCAGCAGCTTTCGACTCCAGCAGTACTTC | CASSFRLQQYF
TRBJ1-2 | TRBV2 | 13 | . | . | TGTGCCAGCAGTGACAGGGTCAGCTATGGCTACACCTTC | CASSDRVSYGYTF
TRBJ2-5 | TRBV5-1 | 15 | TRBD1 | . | TGCGCCAGCAGCTTGGACAGGGGTTCCCAAGAGACCCAGTACTTC | CASSLDRGSQETQYF
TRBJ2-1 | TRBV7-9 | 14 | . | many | TGTGCCAGCAGCTTAGAGCCCTCGTACAATGAGCAGTTCTTC | CASSLEPSYNEQFF
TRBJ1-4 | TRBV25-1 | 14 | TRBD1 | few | TGTGCCAGCAGTGAAGGGACAGCTAATGAAAAACTGTTTTTT | CASSEGTANEKLFF
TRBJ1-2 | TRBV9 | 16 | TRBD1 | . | TGTGCCAGCAGCCCGAGCTCAGGGGGACGCGCCTATGGCTACACCTTC | CASSPSSGGRAYGYTF
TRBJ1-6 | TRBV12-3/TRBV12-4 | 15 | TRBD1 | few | TGTGCCAGCAGTTTTCGACAGGGTCTACATTCACCCCTCCACTTT | CASSFRQGLHSPLHF
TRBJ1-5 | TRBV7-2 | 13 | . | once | TGTGCCAGCAGCTCCTGGATCAATCAGCCCCAGCATTTT | CASSSWINQPQHF